This TCR beta chain was identified in a study of T cells in Graves' hyperthyroidism and ophthalmopathy (dated by TCRdb to about 2019). Context from the whole study: A discovery cohort of about 95 patients, 43 with Graves' ophthalmopathy and more than 55 with stable Graves' hyperthyroidism, was used to find distinguishing TCR V-J signatures. After sampling, hyperthyroidism patients received methimazole starting at 30 mg daily, and ophthalmopathy patients received high-dose intravenous methylprednisolone. Thyroid tissue and blood T-cell repertoires from about six Graves' hyperthyroidism patients were also compared in the study. The paper describes TCR Vbeta CDR3 sequencing of around 130 peripheral blood samples, made up of roughly 40 ophthalmopathy patients, 70 to 80 hyperthyroidism patients and roughly 17 progressor patients. The 100 discovery patients were randomly split 7:3 into training and test sets. An independent validation cohort of under 20 hyperthyroidism patients and more than 15 patients who later progressed to ophthalmopathy tested prospective prediction of ophthalmopathy. Beyond this particular receptor, the publication reports: Ophthalmopathy was separated from stable hyperthyroidism by a 13 V-J signature model, with just over 85% sensitivity and about 81% specificity obtained in cross-validation and 80%/75% obtained in testing. Most expanded thyroid clonotypes (frequency above 0.001) were also found in blood, which suggests that blood repertoires may mirror thyroid immune responses. No statistical method was used to set the sample size in advance, and investigators knew the group allocation. In validation, the model predicted progression to ophthalmopathy a median of about 6 months before onset, with about 70% sensitivity and roughly 79% specificity.

A patient counted as having stable Graves' hyperthyroidism if no progression to ophthalmopathy occurred over 18 months of follow-up. Hyperthyroidism patients were aged 18 to 65 years and newly diagnosed, with disease duration of less than 2 months. The study excluded patients with uncontrolled infections, other autoimmune diseases, pregnancy or lactation. Diagnoses were based on clinical symptoms, serum thyroxine and TRAb, thyroid ultrasound and orbital computed tomography. Total RNA was extracted using Trizol reagent, and RNA quality was assessed on an Agilent 2100 Bioanalyzer. Via the germline V gene, CDR1 is SNHLY and CDR2 FYNNEI. CDR3 length: 9 amino acids, cysteine to phenylalanine. The read is trimmed to its CDR3 DNA, 27 bases read in frame from base 1. V is clipped by 7 bases and J by 9 bases, and the sequence between their germline boundaries is 4 bases long. As concerns this clonotype: Which antigen it targets is not known. No base qualities exist here, and no much larger clone lies one base off it.

The TCR beta CDR3 regions were amplified from RNA transcripts. For the first round of RT-PCR on the TCR CDR3, the HTBI primer set was used together with the Qiagen OneStep RT-PCR kit. Libraries were constructed in a second round of multiplex PCR, after which size selection and purification were performed. Sequencing of the libraries was done on an Illumina HiSeq2000 using paired-end 100 bp reads. In the paper's pipeline: SOAPnuke was used to process the raw data, removing reads that contained adapters or uncalled bases, had a mean Phred below 15, or lacked an exact match to the constant primer or identifier. COPE v1.2.5 was used to merge the high-quality paired reads, and each unique nucleotide sequence was defined as a clonotype. MiTCR v1.1 was used to align clonotypes to the IMGT TRBV, TRBD and TRBJ reference segments. Analysis was restricted to V-J combinations with a frequency above 0.0001, which covered roughly 99% of repertoires. A TCS score was defined as the ratio between F50 (clonal expansion) and ExV (chaos), using BLOSUM62-based TCRdist between CDR3 peptides within each V-J. Welch's t-statistics and random forest reduced 514 V-J features to 13, which were used in a naive Bayes classifier (R e1071). Thyroid-blood repertoire similarity was quantified with the Morisita-Horn index. TCRdb reprocessed the public reads (quality trimming at Q25 with fastp, clone calling with MiXCR) and kept in-frame beta chains. CDR3 protein sequences are deduplicated, and each keeps its most common genes and DNA. These V and J calls originate from TCRdb's pipeline instead of the authors' own analysis. Across this sample there are about 580,000 distinct CDR3 sequences, with around 46% seen only once. The ten biggest clones cover around 7.7% of the sample.

What was sequenced was peripheral blood or thyroid tissue (not recorded which). Rearrangement joined TRBV2 to TRBJ1-5, with no D gene named confidently. The TCR sequence derives from a woman aged 18-30 years with Graves' hyperthyroidism. DNA sequence: TGTGCCAGCACCGGGCCCCAGCATTTT. This translates into CASTGPQHF.